This T cell receptor (beta chain) stems from a study of control samples from healthy donors and cancer patients. V was pared by 1 base and J by 8 bases, with 8 bases between. The germline gives CDR1 LGHNA, CDR2 YSLEER. The CDR3 is made up of 12 amino acids. Method: immunoSEQ multiplex PCR; TCRdb's copy keeps in-frame clones and lacks some. The sample contains roughly 70,000 clones, over 70% of which appear only once. The source is a man aged 45-65 years in good health. The rearrangement uses TRBV4-3 and TRBJ1-2; D gene uncertain. Input material: blood. DNA for the CDR3: TGCGCCAGCAGCCAAGGAGGGTGGGGCTACACCTTC. Its protein is CASSQGGWGYTF.